This entry lists 26 T cell receptor beta chains sequenced from one sample in a study of cytomegalovirus exposure and HLA in healthy donors. Primers: 60 Vbeta forward and 13 Jbeta reverse. Here immunoSEQ multiplex PCR was the method, and the copy in TCRdb shows in-frame clones only, minus some. The sample comprises 150,000 to 200,000 clones, 75% to 90% of which are singletons, and 1.5% to 2% rests with the top ten. Specimen: PBMCs. The receptors here all came from a woman in her late teens or twenties in good health and CMV-seronegative.

V is TRBV27 and J is TRBJ2-1, with D possibly TRBD2 on 7 matching bases. Germline loops: CDR1 MNHEY, CDR2 SMNVEV (reference sequence). This CDR3 is built from 14 residues. Deletions cut 8 bases from V and 2 bases from J, with 13 bases between. The CDR3 is CASRRGGAYNEQFF. The CDR3 nucleotides read TGTGCCAGCCGAAGGGGGGGGGCCTACAATGAGCAGTTCTTC.

The rearrangement joins TRBV27 to TRBJ1-5, with 7 bases that match TRBD1. The V segment lost 6 bases and the J segment 2 bases; nucleotides outside the gene matches: 7. The CDR3 totals 15 residues. Germline CDR1 is MNHEY and CDR2 is SMNVEV (reference sequence). The CDR3 region is CASRPRQGGNQPQHF. The CDR3 DNA reads TGTGCCAGCAGACCTCGACAGGGCGGCAATCAGCCCCAGCATTTT.

The genes are TRBV6-1 and TRBJ1-2; D is perhaps TRBD1 (6 bases). This CDR3 has 13 residues. The V and J ends lost 5 bases and 4 bases respectively, with 11 bases between them. CDR1 and CDR2 (germline): MNHNS, SASEGT. Here the CDR3 DNA reads TGTGCCAGCAGTCAGACAGGACTCTATGGCTACACCTTC. Protein product: CASSQTGLYGYTF.

The chain recombines TRBV7-6 with TRBJ2-3; TRBD2 might be the D (5 bases). Germline values: CDR1 SGHVS, CDR2 FNYEAQ. V was clipped by 7 bases and J by 0 bases, with 29 bases between them. CDR3 length: 20 amino acids. CDR3 sequence reads: CASNTIGLAIRRSSTDTQYF. The CDR3 DNA reads as TGTGCCAGCAACACAATAGGACTTGCAATCCGAAGGTCTAGCACAGATACGCAGTATTTT.

The V and J genes are TRBV19 and TRBJ1-3; TRBD1 agrees at 8 bases. J was trimmed by 4 bases and V by 3 bases; bases with no gene match: 2. In germline, CDR1 is LNHDA, CDR2 SQIVND (reference sequence). The CDR3 length is 14 residues. The CDR3 DNA sequence: TGTGCCAGTAGTATGGACAGGGCGGGAAACACCATATATTTT. Translated: CASSMDRAGNTIYF.

V is TRBV7-2 and J is TRBJ2-1, with D perhaps TRBD1 (6 bases). The germline V and J ends were trimmed by 1 base and 3 bases, with 10 bases remaining between them. The V gene's germline CDR1 is SGHTA and CDR2 FQGNSA. The CDR3 totals 15 residues. The CDR3 DNA reads as TGTGCCAGCAGCTTAGGACAGGAGGACTACAATGAGCAGTTCTTC. Translation gives CASSLGQEDYNEQFF. The whole variable domain, filled in from reference TRBV7-2 and TRBJ2-1, reads GAGVSQSPSNKVTEKGKDVELRCDPISGHTALYWYRQSLGQGLEFLIYFQGNSAPDKSGLPSDRFSAERTGGSVSTLTIQRTQQEDSAVYLCASSLGQEDYNEQFFGPGTRLTVL.

This sequence joins TRBV2 and TRBJ1-1; D remains unclear. The CDR3 length is 11 residues. Germline-derived CDR1 and CDR2 are SNHLY and FYNNEI. Trimming took 8 bases from V and 8 from J, leaving 12 bases between them. As DNA, the CDR3 is TGTGCCAGCGCAGTTGTGAAGGAAGCTTTCTTT. Its protein product is CASAVVKEAFF.

The chain uses TRBV4-1 and TRBJ2-3; TRBD1 matches at 10 bases. The junction had 5 bases not matched to a gene; V was cut back by 4 bases and J by 4 bases. CDR1 is MGHRA and CDR2 is YSYEKL in the germline V gene. The CDR3 length is 15 residues. The CDR3 protein is CASSPDRGRSDTQYF. DNA for the CDR3: TGCGCCAGCAGCCCCGACAGGGGGCGGTCAGATACGCAGTATTTT.

The chain uses TRBV2 and TRBJ2-3; tentatively, D is TRBD1 (5 bases). Looked up from germline, CDR1 is SNHLY and CDR2 is FYNNEI. The CDR3 extends over 13 amino acids. Trimming left V 4 bases short and J 6 bases short, with 11 bases between. DNA for the CDR3: TGTGCCAGCAGTGCTGGGGCGAGGGATACGCAGTATTTT. Residues: CASSAGARDTQYF.

This clone was picked up one time. The V call is TRBV11-2, the J call TRBJ2-1; a weak D match, TRBD2 (6 bases). Germline V gene sequence: CDR1 SGHAT, CDR2 FQNNGV. The CDR3 contains 16 residues. V was cut by 5 bases and J by 0 bases, with 14 bases left in between. CDR3 residues: CASSPLRGSSYNEQFF. CDR3 DNA: TGTGCCAGCAGCCCCCTCCGGGGGAGCTCCTACAATGAGCAGTTCTTC.

The V gene is TRBV28, the J gene TRBJ1-1, with 9 nucleotides matching TRBD1. The ends lost 11 bases at V and 4 bases at J; junction bases unmatched: 2. The CDR3 length is 11 residues. The germline V gene has CDR1 MDHEN and CDR2 SYDVKM. The CDR3 DNA follows: TGTGCCGGACAGGGGCGCACTGAAGCTTTCTTT. This encodes CAGQGRTEAFF. Supplemented by reference TRBV28 and TRBJ1-1, the full variable domain reads DVKVTQSSRYLVKRTGEKVFLECVQDMDHENMFWYRQDPGLGLRLIYFSYDVKMKEKGDIPEGYSVSREKKERFSLILESASTNQTSMYLCAGQGRTEAFFGQGTRLTVV.

J is TRBJ2-3 and V is TRBV6-1; 9 nucleotides align to TRBD1. Unmatched junction bases numbered 8, after V lost 4 bases and J lost 3 bases. Germline values: CDR1 MNHNS, CDR2 SASEGT. The length of the CDR3 is 16 residues. The CDR3 DNA follows: TGTGCCAGCAGTGCGGACAGGGGACGGGGGACAGATACGCAGTATTTT. Protein sequence: CASSADRGRGTDTQYF.

This chain joins TRBV30 and TRBJ2-3; D is possibly TRBD2 (6 bases). Trimming cost V 7 bases and J 3 bases, with 8 bases left between them. CDR3 length: 11 amino acids. Germline CDR1 is GTSNPN and CDR2 is SVGIG (reference sequence). CDR3 sequence reads: CAYGRTDTQYF. The CDR3 region has the DNA TGTGCCTACGGGAGAACAGATACGCAGTATTTT. Full variable domain (missing parts from reference TRBV30 and TRBJ2-3): SQTIHQWPATLVQPVGSPLSLECTVEGTSNPNLYWYRQAAGRGLQLLFYSVGIGQISSEVPQNLSASRPQDRQFILSSKKLLLSDSGFYLCAYGRTDTQYFGPGTRLTVL.

There are a few counts of this clone. The genes are TRBV27 and TRBJ2-1, with 13 positions matching TRBD2. V was pared by 6 bases and J by 10 bases, with 6 bases of the junction left unmatched. There are 14 residues in the CDR3. The germline CDR1 and CDR2 sequences are MNHEY and SMNVEV (reference sequence). The CDR3 DNA is TGTGCCAGCAGCGGGACTAGCGGGATGAAGGAGCAGTTCTTC. It translates to CASSGTSGMKEQFF.

The rearrangement joins TRBV18 to TRBJ2-5, with D perhaps matching TRBD1 (5 bases). The CDR3 contains 16 residues. Germline V gives CDR1 KGHSH, CDR2 LQKENI. V lost 2 bases and J 4 bases, leaving 17 bases between the germline ends. This CDR3 reads CASSPKSAGSGETQYF. For the CDR3, the DNA is TGTGCCAGCTCACCAAAATCCGCAGGGTCGGGAGAGACCCAGTACTTC.

J is TRBJ2-1 and V is TRBV7-9; TRBD2 matches at 7 bases. Per the germline V gene, CDR1 is SEHNR and CDR2 is FQNEAQ (reference sequence). CDR3 length: 15 amino acids. Trimming cost V 4 bases and J 5 bases; bases outside gene matches: 8. Here the CDR3 reads CASSSHGGSHNEQFF. In DNA, the CDR3 is TGTGCCAGCAGCTCTCACGGCGGGAGCCACAATGAGCAGTTCTTC. Combining the CDR3 with reference TRBV7-9 and TRBJ2-1 gives the whole variable domain DTGVSQNPRHKITKRGQNVTFRCDPISEHNRLYWYRQTLGQGPEFLTYFQNEAQLEKSRLLSDRFSAERPKGSFSTLEIQRTEQGDSAMYLCASSSHGGSHNEQFFGPGTRLTVL.

This chain uses TRBV5-1 with TRBJ1-4, with 7 bases matching TRBD1. The V gene's germline CDR1 is SGHRS and CDR2 YFSETQ. This CDR3 is built from 15 residues. V trimming: 3 bases; J trimming: 4 bases; junction bases outside the gene matches: 6. The CDR3 spells CASSWGTADNEKLFF. As DNA, the CDR3 is TGCGCCAGCAGCTGGGGGACAGCCGATAATGAAAAACTGTTTTTT.

There are a few counts of this clone. V usage is TRBV5-4 and J usage is TRBJ2-3; D is perhaps TRBD1 (5 bases). Per germline, CDR1 SGHNT and CDR2 YYREEE (reference sequence). This CDR3 comprises 14 residues. V was clipped by 3 bases and J by 2 bases, with 10 bases between them. The CDR3 DNA reads as TGTGCCAGCAGCTCAGGGTTAGCCACAGATACGCAGTATTTT. Encoded protein: CASSSGLATDTQYF.

This clone was seen once. The J gene is TRBJ1-5, the V gene TRBV27; D is perhaps TRBD1 (5 bases). Trimming shortened V by 3 bases and J by 7 bases, and 10 bases separated the two germline ends. The CDR3 contains 13 residues. CDR1 MNHEY and CDR2 SMNVEV come from the germline V gene (reference sequence). Written as DNA, the CDR3 is TGTGCCAGCAGTTTGGGGGGAAGGCAGCCCCAGCATTTT. Amino acid sequence: CASSLGGRQPQHF.

The gene calls are TRBV27 and TRBJ2-7, with D perhaps matching TRBD2 (5 bases). Germline V CDR1 and CDR2: MNHEY, SMNVEV (reference sequence). V lost 5 bases and J 0 bases, leaving 14 bases between the germline ends. CDR3 length equals 15 residues. The CDR3 is CASSPALGASYEQYF. Here the CDR3 DNA reads TGTGCCAGCAGTCCAGCCCTGGGAGCCTCCTACGAGCAGTACTTC.

V gene TRBV9 combines with J gene TRBJ1-3, with TRBD1 matching over 7 bases. Germline V gene data show CDR1 as SGDLS and CDR2 as YYNGEE. This CDR3 comprises 16 residues. V gave up 3 bases and J gave up 0 bases; unmatched junction bases: 6. The CDR3 sequence: CASSETQGTSGNTIYF. The CDR3 DNA reads TGTGCCAGCAGCGAGACACAGGGGACCTCTGGAAACACCATATATTTT.

This sequence joins TRBV11-3 and TRBJ2-1; D might be TRBD2 (5 bases). CDR3 length: 15 residues. Trimming took off 5 bases at V and 3 bases at J, with 14 bases between the two ends. Germline CDR1 SGHNT, CDR2 YENEEA. Here the CDR3 DNA reads TGTGCCAGCAGCCCCACGAGGGAGAACTACAATGAGCAGTTCTTC. Translation: CASSPTRENYNEQFF.

The V call is TRBV7-7, the J call TRBJ2-7; D perhaps matches TRBD2 (6 bases). This CDR3 is built from 15 residues. V shed 2 bases and J shed 4 bases, with 15 bases lying between them. The germline V gene has CDR1 SSHAT and CDR2 FNYEAQ (reference sequence). The CDR3 is CASSLLGGTEYEQYF. In DNA, the CDR3 is TGTGCCAGCAGCTTACTGGGCGGGACGGAGTACGAGCAGTACTTC.

This clone was seen a single time. This chain links TRBV19 with TRBJ2-7; maybe TRBD2 (6 bases). Between the trimmed V and J ends, which lost 3 bases and 0 bases, there was a span of 12 bases. From germline, CDR1 is LNHDA and CDR2 SQIVND (reference sequence). The CDR3 has 15 amino acids. CDR3 coding DNA: TGTGCCAGTAGTATTTCCGGGGGATCCTCCTACGAGCAGTACTTC. Amino acids: CASSISGGSSYEQYF.

V and J are TRBV7-9 and TRBJ2-1, with 7 positions matching TRBD1. The CDR3 runs 15 residues. Unmatched junction bases numbered 4, after V lost 3 bases and J lost 2 bases. The germline CDR1 and CDR2 sequences are SEHNR and FQNEAQ (reference sequence). CDR3 amino acids: CASSFSQGAYNEQFF. The CDR3 DNA is TGTGCCAGCAGCTTTAGTCAGGGGGCCTACAATGAGCAGTTCTTC.

V gene TRBV15 combines with J gene TRBJ2-4, with D tentatively TRBD1 (6 bases). Trimming removed 0 bases at V and 11 bases at J, with 8 bases between. The CDR3 is made up of 12 amino acids. Germline loops: CDR1 LNHNV, CDR2 YYDKDF (reference sequence). The CDR3 sequence is CATSRDKGVQYF. CDR3 coding DNA: TGTGCCACCAGCAGAGATAAGGGGGTTCAGTACTTC.